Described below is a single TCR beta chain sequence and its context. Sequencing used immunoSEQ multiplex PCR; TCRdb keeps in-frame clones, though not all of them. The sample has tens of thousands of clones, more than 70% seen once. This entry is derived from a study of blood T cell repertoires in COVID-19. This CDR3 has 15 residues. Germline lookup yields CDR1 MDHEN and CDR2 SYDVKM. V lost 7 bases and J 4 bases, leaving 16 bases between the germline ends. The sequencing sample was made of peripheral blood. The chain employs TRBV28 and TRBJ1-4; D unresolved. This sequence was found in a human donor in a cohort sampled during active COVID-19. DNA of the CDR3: TGTGCCAGCACCGCACACGGGGTACATAATGAAAAACTGTTTTTT. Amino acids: CASTAHGVHNEKLFF.